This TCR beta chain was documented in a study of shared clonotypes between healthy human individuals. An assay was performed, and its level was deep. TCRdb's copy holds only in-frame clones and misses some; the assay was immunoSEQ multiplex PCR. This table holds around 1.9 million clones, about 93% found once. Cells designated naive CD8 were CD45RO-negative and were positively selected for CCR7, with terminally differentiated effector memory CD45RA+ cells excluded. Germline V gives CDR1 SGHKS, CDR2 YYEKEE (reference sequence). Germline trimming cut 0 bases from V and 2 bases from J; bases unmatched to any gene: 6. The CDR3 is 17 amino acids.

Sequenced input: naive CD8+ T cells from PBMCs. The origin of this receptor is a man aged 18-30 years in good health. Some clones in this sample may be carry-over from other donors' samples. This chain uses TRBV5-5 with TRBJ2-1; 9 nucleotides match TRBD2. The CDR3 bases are TGTGCCAGCAGCTTGGGGGGAGTAGCGGGAGCCTACAATGAGCAGTTCTTC. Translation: CASSLGGVAGAYNEQFF.